A single TCR beta chain is shown here with its context. Its antigen remains unidentified. Time point noted: sample taken at primary tumor resection. Frozen PBMC, nontumor lung or tumor provided whole RNA, which was sequenced unsorted. The donor population consisted of under 75 patients with untreated, early-stage non-small cell lung cancer. Per germline, CDR1 DFQATT and CDR2 SNEGSKA (reference sequence). Trimming took 5 bases from V and 0 from J, leaving 11 bases between them. The CDR3 is 14 residues long. The data stem from a study of spatial heterogeneity in lung cancer. Notes on the study in general: Circulating ubiquitous expanded tumor TCRs were observed more frequently at resection than at follow-up.

TCRdb re-called the 5' RACE reads through MiXCR, storing one row per CDR3 protein. This sample has tens of thousands of distinct CDR3 sequences, with about an eighth found just once. The clonotype was recovered from a male donor with early-stage non-small cell lung cancer. The material was PBMCs, obtained at surgery. The chain carries TRBV20-1 and TRBJ2-1; perhaps TRBD1 as D (6 bases). CDR3 coding DNA: TGCAGTGCTTACGGACAGAGCTCCTACAATGAGCAGTTCTTC. It codes for CSAYGQSSYNEQFF.